The 17 T cell receptor beta chains below were found in one sample sequenced in a study of T cells in Graves' hyperthyroidism and ophthalmopathy. Amplification targeted TCR beta CDR3 regions from RNA transcripts. The HTBI primer set was used in a first-round RT-PCR of the TCR CDR3. From the multiplex PCR reads, TCRdb called clonotypes with MiXCR, one entry per CDR3 protein. Altogether under 450,000 distinct CDR3 sequences are present, roughly 14% being singletons, with the ten largest covering 14%. The specimen was blood. The receptors derive from a woman in her late teens or twenties with Graves' hyperthyroidism.

CDR3 sequence: CASSQNQGTGKTQYF. The CDR3 nucleotides are TGTGCCAGCAGCCAAAACCAGGGGACAGGGAAGACCCAGTACTTC. V and J are TRBV3-1 and TRBJ2-5; 9 positions match TRBD1. Losses at the gene ends were 2 bases for V and 6 bases for J; bases not matched to a gene: 7. CDR1 LGHDT and CDR2 YNNKEL come from the germline V gene (reference sequence). This CDR3 is 15 amino acids long.

This clonotype was picked up many times. The chain combines TRBV2 with TRBJ2-5, with TRBD2 identical over 8 bases. There are 13 residues in the CDR3. V shed 5 bases, J shed 5 bases, and the junction held 4 bases outside the gene matches. From germline, CDR1 is SNHLY and CDR2 FYNNEI. This CDR3 reads CASSFKRGETQYF. Here the CDR3 DNA reads TGTGCCAGCAGTTTTAAGCGGGGGGAGACCCAGTACTTC.

This clonotype was counted once. The chain uses TRBV18 and TRBJ2-3, with a weak D call TRBD1 (5 bases). The CDR3 totals 16 residues. Trimming removed 0 bases from V and 1 base from J, with 11 bases in between. Germline CDR1 is KGHSH and CDR2 is LQKENI. Written as DNA, the CDR3 is TGTGCCAGCTCACCACCGAGGACATTAGGCACAGATACGCAGTATTTT. This sequence encodes CASSPPRTLGTDTQYF.

The chain couples TRBV6-1 to TRBJ1-3; D possibly corresponds to TRBD1 (6 bases). This CDR3 has 13 residues. Germline CDR1 is MNHNS and CDR2 is SASEGT. V gave up 6 bases and J gave up 4 bases, with 10 bases separating them. CDR3 in DNA: TGTGCCAGCAGATCCACAGGGGGAAACACCATATATTTT. Protein product: CASRSTGGNTIYF.

This clonotype appeared many times. This chain links TRBV12-3 or TRBV12-4 with TRBJ1-2; 7 nucleotides line up with TRBD1. The CDR3 runs 14 residues. The V and J ends lost 2 bases and 4 bases, in that order; junction bases with no gene match: 4. CDR3 protein: CASSLQGQRYGYTF. CDR3 bases: TGTGCCAGCAGTTTACAGGGACAGCGCTATGGCTACACCTTC.

This clonotype was found many times. The chain has TRBV6-2 or TRBV6-3 and TRBJ1-1; D is unclear. The CDR3 runs 18 residues. The V and J ends lost 0 bases and 1 base respectively, with 18 bases between them. In germline, CDR1 is MNHEY, CDR2 SVGEGT. The CDR3, as DNA: TGTGCCAGCAGTTACTCTCCACTAAACCTGAAGAAGAACACTGAAGCTTTCTTT. Amino acids: CASSYSPLNLKKNTEAFF.

This clonotype came up many times. J is TRBJ2-7 and V is TRBV27; D unresolved. The CDR3 extends over 13 amino acids. CDR1 and CDR2 (germline): MNHEY, SMNVEV (reference sequence). Trimming shortened V by 4 bases and J by 0 bases, and 7 bases separated the two germline ends. DNA for the CDR3: TGTGCCAGCAGTTCCGCGTACTCCTACGAGCAGTACTTC. Encoded protein: CASSSAYSYEQYF.

This clonotype occurred many times. CDR3 DNA sequence: TGTGCCAGCAGCCCAAATCTCCTCCCGTCCTACGAGCAGTACTTC. Protein sequence: CASSPNLLPSYEQYF. The chain joins TRBV27 to TRBJ2-7; D remains ambiguous. CDR3 size: 15 residues. Trimming took off 6 bases at V and 1 base at J, with 16 bases between the two ends. Germline V gene lookup returns CDR1 MNHEY and CDR2 SMNVEV (reference sequence).

Many counts were recorded for this clonotype. The rearrangement uses TRBV27 and TRBJ1-1; D not certain. V was shortened by 6 bases and J by 0 bases, with 14 bases between the two germline ends. The CDR3 consists of 15 residues. Germline assignment: CDR1 MNHEY and CDR2 SMNVEV (reference sequence). In DNA form, the CDR3 reads TGTGCCAGCAGCACATTCGAACGATTGAACACTGAAGCTTTCTTT. Translating it yields CASSTFERLNTEAFF.

At least ten counts were recorded for this clonotype. The rearrangement uses TRBV11-2 and TRBJ2-5, with 8 positions matching TRBD1. Germline V gene lookup returns CDR1 SGHAT and CDR2 FQNNGV. The CDR3 extends over 15 amino acids. The V gene end was trimmed by 0 bases and the J gene end by 5 bases; junction bases not matched to a gene: 5. The CDR3 DNA reads as TGTGCCAGCAGCTTAGATCCACAGGGGGTTGAGACCCAGTACTTC. Translating gives CASSLDPQGVETQYF.

This clonotype was observed many times. The rearrangement links TRBV3-1 to TRBJ2-3, with D possibly TRBD2 on 5 matching bases. The CDR3 totals 13 residues. Germline V gene sequence: CDR1 LGHDT, CDR2 YNNKEL (reference sequence). The V end was cut by 2 bases, the J end by 6 bases, with 9 bases between. CDR3 in amino acids: CASSQLASDTQYF. Written as DNA, the CDR3 is TGTGCCAGCAGCCAACTAGCAAGTGATACGCAGTATTTT.

The chain recombines TRBV6-9 with TRBJ1-5; 7 nucleotides agree with TRBD1. The CDR3 is made up of 15 amino acids. CDR1 and CDR2 from the germline V gene are MNHGY and SVAAGI. With 4 bases clipped from V and 9 bases from J, the junction kept 12 bases outside the gene matches. The CDR3, as DNA: TGTGCCAGCAGTTGGTGGGACAGACGTGTGAGGCCCCAGCATTTT. Amino acid sequence: CASSWWDRRVRPQHF.

This clonotype was detected only a few times. A much larger clone sits a single nucleotide away, making a read error possible. This chain connects TRBV7-2 to TRBJ2-5, with D perhaps matching TRBD2 (6 bases). V was shortened by 1 base and J by 7 bases, with 13 bases between the two germline ends. Germline CDR1 SGHTA, CDR2 FQGNSA. This CDR3 contains 14 residues. CDR3 DNA: TGTGCCAGCAGCTTAGTGTCGGGGGAAGGGACCCAGTACTTC. Protein product: CASSLVSGEGTQYF.

This sequence joins TRBV29-1 and TRBJ2-7; a weak D match, TRBD1 (6 bases). V shed 7 bases and J shed 3 bases, with 16 bases lying between them. Germline V gene data show CDR1 as SQVTM and CDR2 as ANQGSEA. This CDR3 has 13 amino acids. The chain's CDR3 is CSAEAGANYEQYF. The DNA of the CDR3 is TGCAGCGCTGAGGCAGGGGCTAACTACGAGCAGTACTTC.

Ten or more counts support this clonotype. This chain links TRBV11-2 with TRBJ1-3; no definite D call. Germline lookup yields CDR1 SGHAT and CDR2 FQNNGV. This CDR3 contains 18 residues. The V end lost 4 bases, the J end lost 1 base, and 20 bases lay between the germline ends. The CDR3 DNA is TGTGCCAGCAGCTACCCCTCGACGGCCGTACCATCTGGAAACACCATATATTTT. Translation gives CASSYPSTAVPSGNTIYF.

The CDR3 sequence: CASSQGESGRAYEQYF. The CDR3 DNA is TGCGCCAGCAGCCAAGGAGAAAGCGGGAGGGCCTACGAGCAGTACTTC. The rearrangement links TRBV4-1 to TRBJ2-7; 10 positions agree with TRBD2. The CDR3 runs to 16 residues. CDR1 MGHRA and CDR2 YSYEKL come from the germline V gene. Trimming removed 1 base from V and 2 bases from J; junction bases left unmatched: 5.

This clonotype was seen many times. This chain joins TRBV7-9 and TRBJ1-5; D gene unclear. This CDR3 region has 14 residues. V was cut by 0 bases and J by 0 bases, with 3 bases left in between. Germline loops: CDR1 SEHNR, CDR2 FQNEAQ (reference sequence). CDR3 nucleotide sequence: TGTGCCAGCAGCTTAGCGGCTAGCAATCAGCCCCAGCATTTT. Encoded protein: CASSLAASNQPQHF.